These T cell receptor beta chains were read from a single sample in a study of identical twins. TCRdb independently ran MiXCR on the 5' RACE reads; one entry per CDR3 protein. This table has 420,000 or so distinct CDR3 sequences, 18% appearing once. Sequencing used naive T cells sorted from blood. The receptors shown here come from a man between 50 and 59 years old in good health. Both conserved end residues are trimmed from each CDR3.

j_call: TRBJ2-5
v_call: TRBV3-1
cdr3_aa: ASSQRDKQETQY

j_call: TRBJ2-1
v_call: TRBV7-9
cdr3_aa: ASSFGQGKDEQF

j_call: TRBJ2-3
v_call: TRBV24-1
cdr3_aa: ATSEDDGRFGADTQY

j_call: TRBJ2-1
v_call: TRBV28
cdr3_aa: ASSLLAGYNEQF

j_call: TRBJ1-1
v_call: TRBV6-2/TRBV6-3
cdr3_aa: ASLAYEGTNTEAF

j_call: TRBJ2-3
v_call: TRBV5-1
cdr3_aa: ASLEGGPTDTQY

j_call: TRBJ2-7
v_call: TRBV9
cdr3_aa: ASSVGMGSVEQY

j_call: TRBJ2-3
v_call: TRBV20-1
cdr3_aa: SATDGMGLAGGTDTQY

j_call: TRBJ2-1
v_call: TRBV20-1
cdr3_aa: SARGPQASGRYGEQF

j_call: TRBJ1-1
v_call: TRBV29-1
cdr3_aa: SVVNSVNTEAF

j_call: TRBJ1-1
v_call: TRBV15
cdr3_aa: ATSSGGPRFEAF

j_call: TRBJ2-1
v_call: TRBV20-1
cdr3_aa: SANSGSRGEQF